This T cell receptor beta chain was sequenced in a study of breast tumors, draining lymph nodes, adjacent tissues. TCRdb recomputed calls from the multiplex PCR reads with MiXCR, one row per CDR3 protein. The sample lists about 130,000 distinct CDR3 sequences; about 20% were seen once. Whole-study findings and limits: Luminal-like breast cancer showed significantly higher tumor–nontumor repertoire similarity than basal-like. Tumor repertoires ranked between lymph nodes and nontumor tissue in diversity, with V and J gene preferences. Most tumor T cells seemingly derive from lymph node, then expand in tumor. The lymph node origin of tumor T cells was framed as consistent with a hypothesis, not demonstrated.

This clonotype showed up many times. Its antigen is not identified. Axillary draining lymph nodes of breast cancer patients supplied the node samples. This clonotype was obtained from a female donor with breast cancer. Some clones in this sample may be carry-over from other donors' samples. The sequenced material came from axillary lymph node tissue.

The CDR3 region has the DNA TGCAGTGCTGCGACTAGCGGGAGGGCCGAGCAGTACTTC. Its protein is CSAATSGRAEQYF. The J gene is TRBJ2-7, the V gene TRBV20-1; 14 bases map to TRBD2. J gave up 6 bases and V 5 bases, and 3 bases lay outside the gene matches. The CDR3 consists of 13 residues. CDR1 and CDR2 (germline): DFQATT, SNEGSKA (reference sequence).